One TCR beta chain is described in this entry. TCRdb keeps only in-frame clones here, not all; method: immunoSEQ multiplex PCR. Here the sample spans approximately 310,000 clones, 85% being singletons. The source of the sample is a study of blood T cell repertoires in COVID-19. Germline CDR1 reads SEHNR; CDR2 reads FQNEAQ (reference sequence). This CDR3 contains 13 residues. Trimming stripped 5 bases from V and 2 bases from J, with 9 bases between. The receptor was derived from a woman in her 30s who had been exposed to COVID-19. The sample was PBMCs or T cells enriched from blood (not recorded which). The chain links TRBV7-9 to TRBJ1-2; perhaps TRBD1 as D (5 bases). The CDR3, as DNA: TGTGCCAGCAGCGCAGGGTACAACTATGGCTACACCTTC. It specifies CASSAGYNYGYTF.